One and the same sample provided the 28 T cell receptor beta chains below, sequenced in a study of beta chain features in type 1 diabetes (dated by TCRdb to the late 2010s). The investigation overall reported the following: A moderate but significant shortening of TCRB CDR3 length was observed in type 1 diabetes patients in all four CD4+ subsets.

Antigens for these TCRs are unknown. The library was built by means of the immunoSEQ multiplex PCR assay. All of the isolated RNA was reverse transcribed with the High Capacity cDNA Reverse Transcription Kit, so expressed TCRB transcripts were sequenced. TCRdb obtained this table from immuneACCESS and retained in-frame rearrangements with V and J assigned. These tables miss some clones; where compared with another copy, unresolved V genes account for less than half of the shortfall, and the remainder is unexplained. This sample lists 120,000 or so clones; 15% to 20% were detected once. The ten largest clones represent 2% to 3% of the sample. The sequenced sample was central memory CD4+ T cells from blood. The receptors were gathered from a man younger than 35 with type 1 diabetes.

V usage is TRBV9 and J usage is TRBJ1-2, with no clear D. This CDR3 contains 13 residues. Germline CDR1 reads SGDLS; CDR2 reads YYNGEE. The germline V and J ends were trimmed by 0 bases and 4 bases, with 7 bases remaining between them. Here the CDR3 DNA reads TGTGCCAGCAGCGTAGGCGGACTCTATGGCTACACCTTC. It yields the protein CASSVGGLYGYTF.

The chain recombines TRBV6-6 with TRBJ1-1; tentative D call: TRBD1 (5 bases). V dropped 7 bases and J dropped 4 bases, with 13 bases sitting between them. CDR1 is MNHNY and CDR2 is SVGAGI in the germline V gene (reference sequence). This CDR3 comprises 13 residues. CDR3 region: CASTKRGSTEAFF. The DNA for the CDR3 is TGTGCCAGCACTAAGCGGGGCAGCACTGAAGCTTTCTTT.

CDR3 sequence: CASGGQGGNEQFF. The CDR3 region has the DNA TGTGCCAGCGGCGGACAGGGGGGAAATGAGCAGTTCTTC. The rearrangement links TRBV14 to TRBJ2-1; 10 nucleotides line up with TRBD1. Germline V gene lookup returns CDR1 SGHDN and CDR2 FVKESK. The V and J ends lost 8 bases and 7 bases, in that order; junction bases with no gene match: 5. The CDR3 is 13 amino acids.

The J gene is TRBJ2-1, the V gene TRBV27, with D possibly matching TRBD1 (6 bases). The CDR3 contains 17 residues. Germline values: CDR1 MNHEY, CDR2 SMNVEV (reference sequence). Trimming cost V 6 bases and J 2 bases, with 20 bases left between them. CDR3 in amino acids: CASSRFWGLGTYNEQFF. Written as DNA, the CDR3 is TGTGCCAGCAGCCGCTTCTGGGGGCTCGGTACCTACAATGAGCAGTTCTTC.

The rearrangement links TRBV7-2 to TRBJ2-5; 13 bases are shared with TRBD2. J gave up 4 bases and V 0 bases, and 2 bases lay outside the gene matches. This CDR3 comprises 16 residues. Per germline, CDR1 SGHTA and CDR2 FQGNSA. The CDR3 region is CASSLARTSGRETQYF. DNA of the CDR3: TGTGCCAGCAGCTTAGCTAGGACTAGCGGGAGAGAGACCCAGTACTTC.

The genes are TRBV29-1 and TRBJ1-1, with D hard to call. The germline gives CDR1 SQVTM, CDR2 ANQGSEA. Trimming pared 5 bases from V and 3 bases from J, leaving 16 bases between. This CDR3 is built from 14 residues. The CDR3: CSVTILDGHTEAFF. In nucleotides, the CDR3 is TGCAGCGTTACAATACTAGACGGTCACACTGAAGCTTTCTTT.

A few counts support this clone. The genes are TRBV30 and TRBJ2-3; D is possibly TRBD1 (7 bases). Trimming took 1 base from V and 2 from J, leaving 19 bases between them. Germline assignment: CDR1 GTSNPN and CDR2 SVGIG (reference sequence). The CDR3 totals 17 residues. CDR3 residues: CAWSGLRGQSTTDTQYF. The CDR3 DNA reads TGTGCCTGGAGTGGACTGCGGGGACAGTCCACCACAGATACGCAGTATTTT. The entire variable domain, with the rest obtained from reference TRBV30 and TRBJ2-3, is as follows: SQTIHQWPATLVQPVGSPLSLECTVEGTSNPNLYWYRQAAGRGLQLLFYSVGIGQISSEVPQNLSASRPQDRQFILSSKKLLLSDSGFYLCAWSGLRGQSTTDTQYFGPGTRLTVL.

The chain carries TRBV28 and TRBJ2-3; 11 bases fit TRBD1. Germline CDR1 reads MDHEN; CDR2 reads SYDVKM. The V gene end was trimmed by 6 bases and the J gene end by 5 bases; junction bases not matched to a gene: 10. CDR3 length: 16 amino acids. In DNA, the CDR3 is TGTGCCAGCAGCCCCGCGCCGGGACAGGGGGGAGATACGCAGTATTTT. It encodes CASSPAPGQGGDTQYF.

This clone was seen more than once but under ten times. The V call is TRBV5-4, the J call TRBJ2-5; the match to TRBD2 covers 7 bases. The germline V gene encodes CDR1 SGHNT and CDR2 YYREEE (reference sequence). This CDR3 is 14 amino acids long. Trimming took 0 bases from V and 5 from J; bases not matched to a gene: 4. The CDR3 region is CASSLVTSRETQYF. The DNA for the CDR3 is TGTGCCAGCAGCTTGGTGACTAGCAGGGAGACCCAGTACTTC.

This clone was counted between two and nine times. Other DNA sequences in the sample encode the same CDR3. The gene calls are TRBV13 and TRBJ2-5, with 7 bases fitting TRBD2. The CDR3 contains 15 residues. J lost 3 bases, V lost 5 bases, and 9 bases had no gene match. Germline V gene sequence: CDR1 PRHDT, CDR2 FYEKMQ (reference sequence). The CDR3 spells CASSRGGRQEETQYF. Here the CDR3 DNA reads TGTGCCAGCAGCCGCGGGGGTCGTCAGGAAGAGACCCAGTACTTC. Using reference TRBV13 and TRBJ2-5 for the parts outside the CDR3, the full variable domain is AAGVIQSPRHLIKEKRETATLKCYPIPRHDTVYWYQQGPGQDPQFLISFYEKMQSDKGSIPDRFSAQQFSDYHSELNMSSLELGDSALYFCASSRGGRQEETQYFGPGTRLLVL.

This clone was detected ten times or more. CDR3: CATSKRREETQYF. The CDR3, as DNA: TGTGCCACCAGCAAGCGCAGAGAAGAGACCCAGTACTTC. The chain recombines TRBV15 with TRBJ2-5; D remains unclear. The length of the CDR3 is 13 residues. Trimming shortened V by 4 bases and J by 3 bases, and 9 bases separated the two germline ends. In germline, CDR1 is LNHNV, CDR2 YYDKDF (reference sequence).

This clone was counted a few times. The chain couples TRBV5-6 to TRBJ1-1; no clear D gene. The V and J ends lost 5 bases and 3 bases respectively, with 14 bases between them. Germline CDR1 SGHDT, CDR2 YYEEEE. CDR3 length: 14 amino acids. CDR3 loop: CASSRRWQDTEAFF. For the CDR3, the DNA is TGTGCCAGCAGTCGCAGGTGGCAGGACACTGAAGCTTTCTTT.

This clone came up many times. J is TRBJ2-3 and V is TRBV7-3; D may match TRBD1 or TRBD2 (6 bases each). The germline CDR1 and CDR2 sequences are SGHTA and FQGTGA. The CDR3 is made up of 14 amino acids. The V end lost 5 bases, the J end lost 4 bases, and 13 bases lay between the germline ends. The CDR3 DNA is TGTGCCAGCAGCCTGGGGGGCCGCTCAGATACGCAGTATTTT. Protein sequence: CASSLGGRSDTQYF.

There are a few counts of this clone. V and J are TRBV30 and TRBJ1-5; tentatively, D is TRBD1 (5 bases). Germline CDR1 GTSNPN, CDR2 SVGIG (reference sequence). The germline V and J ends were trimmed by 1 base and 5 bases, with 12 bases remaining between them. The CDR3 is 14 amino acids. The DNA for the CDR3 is TGTGCCTGGAGTGGATTAGACAGTTATCAGCCCCAGCATTTT. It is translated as CAWSGLDSYQPQHF.

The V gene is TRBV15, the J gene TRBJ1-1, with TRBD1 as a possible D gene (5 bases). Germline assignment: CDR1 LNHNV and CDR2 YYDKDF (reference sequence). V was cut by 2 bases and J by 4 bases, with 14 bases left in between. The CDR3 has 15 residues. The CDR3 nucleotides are TGTGCCACCAGCAGAAGGGACGGGGCAGGCACTGAAGCTTTCTTT. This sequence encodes CATSRRDGAGTEAFF.

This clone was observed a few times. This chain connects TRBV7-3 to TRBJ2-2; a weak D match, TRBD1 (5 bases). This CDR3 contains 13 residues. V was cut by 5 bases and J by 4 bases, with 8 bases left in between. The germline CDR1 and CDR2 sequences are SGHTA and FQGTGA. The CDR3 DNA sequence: TGTGCCAGCAGCCGACAGATCACCGGGGAGCTGTTTTTT. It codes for CASSRQITGELFF. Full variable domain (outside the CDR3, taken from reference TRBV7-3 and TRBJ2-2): GAGVSQTPSNKVTEKGKYVELRCDPISGHTALYWYRQSLGQGPEFLIYFQGTGAADDSGLPNDRFFAVRPEGSVSTLKIQRTERGDSAVYLCASSRQITGELFFGEGSRLTVL.

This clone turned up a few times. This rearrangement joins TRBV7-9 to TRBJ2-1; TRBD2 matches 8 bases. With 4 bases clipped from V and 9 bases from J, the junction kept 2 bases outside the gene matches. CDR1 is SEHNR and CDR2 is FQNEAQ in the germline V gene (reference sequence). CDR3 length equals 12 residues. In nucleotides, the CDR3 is TGTGCCAGCAGCTCTAGCGGGTTTGAGCAGTTCTTC. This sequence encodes CASSSSGFEQFF. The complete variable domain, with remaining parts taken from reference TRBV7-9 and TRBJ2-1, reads DTGVSQNPRHKITKRGQNVTFRCDPISEHNRLYWYRQTLGQGPEFLTYFQNEAQLEKSRLLSDRFSAERPKGSFSTLEIQRTEQGDSAMYLCASSSSGFEQFFGPGTRLTVL.

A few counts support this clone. DNA for the CDR3: TGTGCCAGCAGCTTAGGAGCGTACAATGAGCAGTTCTTC. This gives the protein CASSLGAYNEQFF. The chain employs TRBV7-9 and TRBJ2-1; unclear D gene. Germline loops: CDR1 SEHNR, CDR2 FQNEAQ (reference sequence). The CDR3 is made up of 13 amino acids. The ends were cut back, 1 base at V and 4 bases at J, with 5 bases in the middle.

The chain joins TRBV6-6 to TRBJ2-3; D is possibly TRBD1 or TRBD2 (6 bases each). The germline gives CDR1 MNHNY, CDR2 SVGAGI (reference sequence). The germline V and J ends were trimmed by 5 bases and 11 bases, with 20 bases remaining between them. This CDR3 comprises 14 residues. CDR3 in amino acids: CASSLPGGSSVQYF. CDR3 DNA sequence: TGTGCCAGCAGTCTGCCCGGGGGCTCTAGCGTGCAGTATTTT.

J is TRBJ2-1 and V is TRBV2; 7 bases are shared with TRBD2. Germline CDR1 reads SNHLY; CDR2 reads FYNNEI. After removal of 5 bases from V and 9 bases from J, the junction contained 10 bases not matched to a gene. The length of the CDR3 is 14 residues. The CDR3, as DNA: TGTGCCAGCAGTTGGGGAGGGCTATATGGTGAGCAGTTCTTC. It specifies CASSWGGLYGEQFF.

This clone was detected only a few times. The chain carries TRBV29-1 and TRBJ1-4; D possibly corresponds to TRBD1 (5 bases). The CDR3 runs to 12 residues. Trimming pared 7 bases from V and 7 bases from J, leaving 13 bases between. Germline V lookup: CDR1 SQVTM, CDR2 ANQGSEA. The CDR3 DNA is TGCAGCGCCCGTGGGGGGTTTGAAAAACTGTTTTTT. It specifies CSARGGFEKLFF.

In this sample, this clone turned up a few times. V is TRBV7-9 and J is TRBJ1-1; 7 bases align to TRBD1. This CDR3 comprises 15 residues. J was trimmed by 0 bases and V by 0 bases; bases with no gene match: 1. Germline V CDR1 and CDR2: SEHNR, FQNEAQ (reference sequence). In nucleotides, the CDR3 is TGTGCCAGCAGCTTAGCAGGGGGCATGAACACTGAAGCTTTCTTT. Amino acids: CASSLAGGMNTEAFF.

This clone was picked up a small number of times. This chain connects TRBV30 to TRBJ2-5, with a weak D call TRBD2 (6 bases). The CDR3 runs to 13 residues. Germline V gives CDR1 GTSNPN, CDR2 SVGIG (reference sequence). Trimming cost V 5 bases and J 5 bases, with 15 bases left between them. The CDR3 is CAWGTLGSETQYF. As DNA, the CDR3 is TGTGCCTGGGGGACTCTGGGGTCTGAGACCCAGTACTTC. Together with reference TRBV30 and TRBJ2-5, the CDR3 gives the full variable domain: SQTIHQWPATLVQPVGSPLSLECTVEGTSNPNLYWYRQAAGRGLQLLFYSVGIGQISSEVPQNLSASRPQDRQFILSSKKLLLSDSGFYLCAWGTLGSETQYFGPGTRLLVL.

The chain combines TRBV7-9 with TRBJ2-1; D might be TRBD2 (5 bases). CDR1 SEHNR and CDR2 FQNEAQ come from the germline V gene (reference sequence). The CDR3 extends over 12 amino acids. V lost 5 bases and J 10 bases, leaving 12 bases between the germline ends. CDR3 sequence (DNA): TGTGCCAGCAGCCGCGAGGGTAGGGAGCAGTTCTTC. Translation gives CASSREGREQFF.

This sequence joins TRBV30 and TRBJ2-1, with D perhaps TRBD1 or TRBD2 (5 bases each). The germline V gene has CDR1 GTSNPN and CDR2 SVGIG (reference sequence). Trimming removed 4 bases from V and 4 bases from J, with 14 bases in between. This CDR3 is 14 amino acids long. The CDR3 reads CAWNAGTFYNEQFF. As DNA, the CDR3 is TGTGCCTGGAACGCCGGGACCTTTTACAATGAGCAGTTCTTC.

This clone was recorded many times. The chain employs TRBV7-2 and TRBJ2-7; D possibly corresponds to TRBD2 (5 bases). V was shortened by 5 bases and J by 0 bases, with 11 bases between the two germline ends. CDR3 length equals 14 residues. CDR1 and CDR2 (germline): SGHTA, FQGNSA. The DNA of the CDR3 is TGTGCCAGCAGCCCCGGGATTGACTCCTACGAGCAGTACTTC. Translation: CASSPGIDSYEQYF.

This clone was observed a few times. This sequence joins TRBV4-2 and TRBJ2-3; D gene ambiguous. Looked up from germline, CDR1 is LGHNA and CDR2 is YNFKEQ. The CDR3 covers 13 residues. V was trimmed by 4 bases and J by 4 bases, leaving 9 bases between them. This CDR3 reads CASSPDWADTQYF. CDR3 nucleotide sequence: TGTGCCAGCAGCCCCGACTGGGCAGATACGCAGTATTTT.

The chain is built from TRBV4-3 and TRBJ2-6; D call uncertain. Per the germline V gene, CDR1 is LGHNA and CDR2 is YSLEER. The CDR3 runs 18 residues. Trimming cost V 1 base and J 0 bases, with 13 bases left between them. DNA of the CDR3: TGCGCCAGCAGCCAAGTGATTAGTACAGCCTCTGGGGCCAACGTCCTGACTTTC. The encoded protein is CASSQVISTASGANVLTF.